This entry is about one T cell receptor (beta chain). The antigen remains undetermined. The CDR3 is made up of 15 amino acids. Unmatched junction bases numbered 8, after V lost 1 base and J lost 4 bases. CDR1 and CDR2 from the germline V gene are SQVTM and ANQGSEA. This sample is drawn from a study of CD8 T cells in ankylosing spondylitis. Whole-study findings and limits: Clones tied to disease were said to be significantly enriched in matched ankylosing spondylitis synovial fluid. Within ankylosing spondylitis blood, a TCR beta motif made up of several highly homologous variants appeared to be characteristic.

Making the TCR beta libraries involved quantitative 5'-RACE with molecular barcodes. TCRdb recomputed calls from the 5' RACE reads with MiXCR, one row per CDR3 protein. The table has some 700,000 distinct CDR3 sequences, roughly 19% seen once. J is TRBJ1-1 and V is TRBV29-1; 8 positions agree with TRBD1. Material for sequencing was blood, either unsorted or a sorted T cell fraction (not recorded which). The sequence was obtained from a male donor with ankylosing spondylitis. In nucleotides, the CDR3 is TGCAGCGTTGAAGCCGCATATACAGGGGGCACTGAAGCTTTCTTT. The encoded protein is CSVEAAYTGGTEAFF.